This T cell receptor beta chain was identified during a study of molecular identifiers for immune sequencing clone quantification. TCRdb used MiXCR to reprocess the PCR reads, holding one entry per CDR3 protein. Of 30,000 to 40,000 distinct CDR3 sequences listed, about 18% were seen once; the top ten hold more than 0.95%. Deletions cut 4 bases from V and 0 bases from J, with 13 bases between. The CDR3 has 17 residues. Germline CDR1 reads SGHDN; CDR2 reads FVKESK. This clonotype was counted at least ten times. Isolation of naive CD8 T cells was achieved by sorting on a CD8+CD4-CCR7+CD45RA+ phenotype. Sequenced: naive CD8+ T cells from blood, with Jurkat cell RNA spiked in. The subset: FACS-sorted CD8+CD4-CCR7+CD45RA+ naive T cells. This receptor was identified in a human donor in good health. Some libraries in this study had Jurkat cell RNA spiked in. The chain is built from TRBV14 and TRBJ2-6; perhaps TRBD1 as D (5 bases). CDR3 in DNA: TGTGCCAGCAGCCTTCTTCCTGGGGCCTCTGGGGCCAACGTCCTGACTTTC. This translates into CASSLLPGASGANVLTF.